By sample share, the clone carrying this T cell receptor beta chain is large. The data stem from a study of immune cell composition in non-small cell lung cancer. Profiling relied on immunoSEQ multiplex PCR, and the TCRdb table lists in-frame clones only, not all of them. The sample holds about 4,500 clones; around 68% are singletons and the top ten take around 10%. Normal lung sampling was at least 3 cm from the tumour, as distant as possible. The specimen sequenced was non-adjacent lung tissue. The sequence came from a human donor with non-small cell lung cancer.

The CDR3 DNA sequence: TGTGCCAGCAGCGGGGATGATGTGAACACTGAAGCTTTCTTT. Protein product: CASSGDDVNTEAFF. The chain is built from TRBV13 and TRBJ1-1; no firm D call. CDR3 length: 14 residues. Germline-derived CDR1 and CDR2 are PRHDT and FYEKMQ (reference sequence). V was pared by 5 bases and J by 0 bases, with 10 bases between.